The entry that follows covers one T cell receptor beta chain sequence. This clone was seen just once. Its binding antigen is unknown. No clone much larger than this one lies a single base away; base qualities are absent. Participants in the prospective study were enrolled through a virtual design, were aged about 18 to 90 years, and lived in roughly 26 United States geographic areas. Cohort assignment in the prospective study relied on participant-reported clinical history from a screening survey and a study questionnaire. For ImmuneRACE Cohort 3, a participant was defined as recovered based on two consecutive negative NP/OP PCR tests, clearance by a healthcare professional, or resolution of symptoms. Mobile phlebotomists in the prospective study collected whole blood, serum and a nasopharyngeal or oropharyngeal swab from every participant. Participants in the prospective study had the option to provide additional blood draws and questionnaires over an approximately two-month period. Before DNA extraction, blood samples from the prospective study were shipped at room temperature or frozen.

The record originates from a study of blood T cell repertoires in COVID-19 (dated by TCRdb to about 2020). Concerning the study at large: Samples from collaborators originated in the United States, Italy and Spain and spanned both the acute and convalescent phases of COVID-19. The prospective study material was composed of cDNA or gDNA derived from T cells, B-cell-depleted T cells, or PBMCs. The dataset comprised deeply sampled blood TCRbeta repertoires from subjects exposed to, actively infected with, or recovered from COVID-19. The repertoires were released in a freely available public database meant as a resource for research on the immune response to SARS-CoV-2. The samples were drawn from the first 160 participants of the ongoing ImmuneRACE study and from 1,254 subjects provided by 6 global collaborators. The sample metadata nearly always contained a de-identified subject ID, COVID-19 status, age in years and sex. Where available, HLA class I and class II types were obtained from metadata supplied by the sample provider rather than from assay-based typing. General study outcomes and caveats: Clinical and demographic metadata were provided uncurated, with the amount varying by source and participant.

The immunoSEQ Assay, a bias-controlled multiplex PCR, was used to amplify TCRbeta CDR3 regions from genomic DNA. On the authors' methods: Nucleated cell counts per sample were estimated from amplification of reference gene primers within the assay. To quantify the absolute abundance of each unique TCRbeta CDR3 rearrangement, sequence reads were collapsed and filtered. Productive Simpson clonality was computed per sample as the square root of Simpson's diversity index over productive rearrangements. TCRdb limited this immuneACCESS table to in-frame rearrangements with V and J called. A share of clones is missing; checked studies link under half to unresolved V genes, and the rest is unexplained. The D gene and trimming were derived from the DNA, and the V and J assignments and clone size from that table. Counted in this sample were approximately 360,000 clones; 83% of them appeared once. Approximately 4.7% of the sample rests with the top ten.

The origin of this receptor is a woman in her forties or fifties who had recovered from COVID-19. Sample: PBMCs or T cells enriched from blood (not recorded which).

The CDR3 protein is CASSLTPGMDSGNTIYF. The base sequence is TGTGCCAGCAGCCTCACCCCGGGGATGGACTCTGGAAACACCATATATTTT. Rearrangement joined TRBV9 to TRBJ1-3; the D gene identity is not certain. The CDR3 holds 17 amino acids from the cysteine to the phenylalanine. Here the CDR3 DNA is all that survives: 51 bases in frame from base 1. The germline V gene yields SGDLS for CDR1 and YYNGEE for CDR2. V is reduced by 4 bases and J by 0 bases, leaving a spacing of 17 bases between them. The full variable domain, completed from the reference TRBV9 and TRBJ1-3 proteins outside the CDR3, reads DSGVTQTPKHLITATGQRVTLRCSPRSGDLSVYWYQQSLDQGLQFLIQYYNGEERAKGNILERFSAQQFPDLHSELNLSSLELGDSALYFCASSLTPGMDSGNTIYFGEGSWLTVV.